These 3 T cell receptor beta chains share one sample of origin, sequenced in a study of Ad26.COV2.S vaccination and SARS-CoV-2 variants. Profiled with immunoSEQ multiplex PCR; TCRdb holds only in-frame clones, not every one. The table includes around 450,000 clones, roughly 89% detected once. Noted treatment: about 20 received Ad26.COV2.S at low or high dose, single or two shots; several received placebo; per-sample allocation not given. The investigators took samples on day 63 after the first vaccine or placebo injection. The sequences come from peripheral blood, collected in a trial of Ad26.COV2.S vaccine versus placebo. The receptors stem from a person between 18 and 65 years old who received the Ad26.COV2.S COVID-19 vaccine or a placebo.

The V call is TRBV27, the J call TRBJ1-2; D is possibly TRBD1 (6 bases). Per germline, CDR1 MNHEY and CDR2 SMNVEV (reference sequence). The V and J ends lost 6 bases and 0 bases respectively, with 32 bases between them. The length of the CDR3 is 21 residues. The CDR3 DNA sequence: TGTGCCAGCAGCGGACGGAGGGAAGAAGGGGGACCTCTCGGGCCTAACTATGGCTACACCTTC. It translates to CASSGRREEGGPLGPNYGYTF.

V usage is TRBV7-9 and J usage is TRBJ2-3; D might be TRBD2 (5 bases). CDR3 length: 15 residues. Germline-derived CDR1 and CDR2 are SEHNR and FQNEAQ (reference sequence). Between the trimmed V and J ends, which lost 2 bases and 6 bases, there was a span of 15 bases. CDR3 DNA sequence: TGTGCCAGCAGCTTAAGGCCCGATAGAGGGGATACGCAGTATTTT. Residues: CASSLRPDRGDTQYF.

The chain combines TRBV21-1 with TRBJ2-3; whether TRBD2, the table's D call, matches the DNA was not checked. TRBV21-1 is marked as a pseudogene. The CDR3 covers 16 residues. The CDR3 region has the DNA TGTGCCAGCAGCAGCTGTCCTCTAGCTTGCACAGATACGCAGTATTTT. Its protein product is CASSSCPLACTDTQYF.